A single sample gave rise to the 21 T cell receptor beta chains below, sequenced in a study of T cells in Graves' hyperthyroidism and ophthalmopathy (dated by TCRdb to about 2019). The method was multiplex PCR. The instrument was an Illumina HiSeq 2000. Amplification of TCR beta CDR3 regions was carried out from RNA transcripts. For the first round of RT-PCR on the TCR CDR3, the HTBI primer set was used together with the Qiagen OneStep RT-PCR kit. TCRdb cleaned the public reads at Q25 with fastp, built clones with MiXCR and kept in-frame beta chains. Entries that share a CDR3 protein sequence are merged under the most common genes and DNA. This sample has over 200,000 distinct CDR3 sequences in its table, and around 16% of those were observed once. In total, the top ten clones hold about 45% of the sample. Sequencing input: blood. These receptors were taken from a man aged 40-49 years with Graves' hyperthyroidism.

This clonotype was detected ten times or more. The chain couples TRBV20-1 to TRBJ1-3, with TRBD1 matching 7 bases. J gave up 0 bases and V 1 base, and 0 bases lay outside the gene matches. This CDR3 contains 14 residues. CDR1 DFQATT and CDR2 SNEGSKA come from the germline V gene (reference sequence). The CDR3 DNA is TGCAGTGCTAGAGGGGACAGCTCTGGAAACACCATATATTTT. This translates into CSARGDSSGNTIYF.

This chain links TRBV5-1 with TRBJ2-5; D is perhaps TRBD1 or TRBD2 (5 bases each). V was cut by 4 bases and J by 5 bases, with 15 bases left in between. Per the germline V gene, CDR1 is SGHRS and CDR2 is YFSETQ. There are 14 residues in the CDR3. The CDR3 region is CASSRGTDRETQYF. As DNA, the CDR3 is TGCGCCAGCAGCCGTGGGACCGACCGCGAGACCCAGTACTTC.

Note on this clonotype: A much larger clone lies one base from this, so it may be a read error. V and J are TRBV28 and TRBJ2-3; D is perhaps TRBD2 (6 bases). The CDR3 loop spans 15 amino acids. In germline, CDR1 is MDHEN, CDR2 SYDVKM. The CDR3 DNA is TGTACCAGCAGTCCCCTAGCGATCAACACAGATACGCAGTATTTT. This encodes CTSSPLAINTDTQYF.

This clonotype was recorded at least ten times. The junction shows a germline mismatch at one end, possibly a read error. The chain employs TRBV5-1 and TRBJ2-7, with D perhaps matching TRBD1 (6 bases). From germline, CDR1 is SGHRS and CDR2 YFSETQ. The CDR3 spans 15 residues. DNA for the CDR3: TGCGCCAGCAGCTTGACCCGGGACACGTCCTCCGAGCAGTACTTC. It yields the protein CASSLTRDTSSEQYF. Drawing the rest from reference TRBV5-1 and TRBJ2-7, the complete variable domain is KAGVTQTPRYLIKTRGQQVTLSCSPISGHRSVSWYQQTPGQGLQFLFEYFSETQRNKGNFPGRFSGRQFSNSRSEMNVSTLELGDSALYLCASSLTRDTSSEQYFGPGTRLTVT.

This clonotype showed up many times. DNA for the CDR3: TGTGCCAGCACCGTAATGGGGGGCGCGGGCACAGATACGCAGTATTTT. It yields the protein CASTVMGGAGTDTQYF. The V call is TRBV27, the J call TRBJ2-3; the D call may be TRBD1 or TRBD2 (6 bases each). Germline-derived CDR1 and CDR2 are MNHEY and SMNVEV (reference sequence). Trimming left V 7 bases short and J 1 base short, with 18 bases between. The CDR3 is made up of 16 amino acids.

This clonotype was seen at least ten times. The chain recombines TRBV11-2 with TRBJ1-2; TRBD1 is a possible D gene (5 bases). V lost 5 bases, J lost 5 bases, and 12 bases lay in between. Germline V lookup: CDR1 SGHAT, CDR2 FQNNGV. The length of the CDR3 is 13 residues. The CDR3 DNA follows: TGTGCCAGCAGCCGACCGGGGCGGTATGGCTACACCTTC. The encoded protein is CASSRPGRYGYTF.

The chain uses TRBV7-2 and TRBJ2-7; 7 nucleotides align to TRBD2. Looked up from germline, CDR1 is SGHTA and CDR2 is FQGNSA. With V trimmed by 3 bases and J by 10 bases, 9 bases remained unmatched. The CDR3 has 13 amino acids. The CDR3 sequence is CASSFRTRVDQYF. In DNA form, the CDR3 reads TGTGCCAGCAGCTTCAGGACTAGGGTCGACCAGTACTTC.

This clonotype was recorded many times. This chain links TRBV2 with TRBJ1-6; TRBD1 matches at 9 bases. The J segment lost 7 bases and the V segment lost 6 bases, leaving 1 base of the junction unmatched. This CDR3 comprises 13 residues. Germline V gene sequence: CDR1 SNHLY, CDR2 FYNNEI. CDR3 in amino acids: CASRGTGNSPLHF. Written as DNA, the CDR3 is TGTGCCAGCAGAGGGACAGGGAATTCACCCCTCCACTTT.

Turning to this clonotype: An end of the junction differs from the germline gene, which may be a read error. The chain links TRBV2 to TRBJ1-1, with D unclear. Germline lookup yields CDR1 SNHLY and CDR2 FYNNEI. This CDR3 has 13 residues. The CDR3 DNA reads TGTGCCAGCAGTTCCAACAAGAACACTGAAGCTTTCTTC. Residues: CASSSNKNTEAFF.

Many counts were recorded for this clonotype. The chain's CDR3 is CSALDVLRGDTQYF. DNA of the CDR3: TGCAGTGCACTGGACGTCCTCAGGGGGGATACGCAGTATTTT. The chain joins TRBV20-1 to TRBJ2-3; TRBD1 agrees at 7 bases. The CDR3 has 14 residues. The V and J ends lost 6 bases and 6 bases, in that order; junction bases with no gene match: 12. The germline V gene has CDR1 DFQATT and CDR2 SNEGSKA (reference sequence).

The chain combines TRBV27 with TRBJ2-7, with a weak D call TRBD2 (6 bases). Germline V gene lookup returns CDR1 MNHEY and CDR2 SMNVEV (reference sequence). The CDR3 consists of 13 residues. Trimming shortened V by 7 bases and J by 4 bases, and 14 bases separated the two germline ends. The CDR3 nucleotides are TGTGCCAGCATCTTTGGGCTAGCGTACGAGCAGTACTTC. Translation gives CASIFGLAYEQYF.

This clonotype was seen repeatedly, ten times or more. The chain uses TRBV30 and TRBJ2-1; TRBD1 or TRBD2 may be the D gene (6 bases each). This CDR3 is 17 amino acids long. V lost 1 base to trimming and J lost 3 bases, with 19 bases between them. Germline V gene data show CDR1 as GTSNPN and CDR2 as SVGIG (reference sequence). CDR3 sequence reads: CAWSGSLTGAIYNEQFF. CDR3 nucleotide sequence: TGTGCCTGGAGTGGTAGCTTAACGGGGGCCATCTACAATGAGCAGTTCTTC.

This chain links TRBV10-3 with TRBJ1-1; 8 bases line up with TRBD1. The V gene's germline CDR1 is ENHRY and CDR2 SYGVKD. Germline trimming cut 5 bases from V and 3 bases from J; bases unmatched to any gene: 2. The CDR3 length is 13 residues. The CDR3 sequence is CAISKQGDTEAFF. The CDR3 DNA is TGTGCCATCAGTAAACAGGGGGACACTGAAGCTTTCTTT.

The CDR3 region has the DNA TGTGCCAGCAGCTTAGATCGGACCCCCGATACGCAGTATTTT. Encoded protein: CASSLDRTPDTQYF. The chain carries TRBV11-2 and TRBJ2-3; D gene unclear. Germline loops: CDR1 SGHAT, CDR2 FQNNGV. The germline V and J ends were trimmed by 0 bases and 6 bases, with 10 bases remaining between them. The CDR3 sequence is 14 residues long.

This clonotype has a handful of counts. The V and J genes are TRBV4-2 and TRBJ2-7; 9 bases fit TRBD2. The CDR3 has 19 amino acids. J gave up 0 bases and V 1 base, and 13 bases lay outside the gene matches. Germline-derived CDR1 and CDR2 are LGHNA and YNFKEQ. The CDR3 here is CASSQGSAGGIPYSYEQYF. CDR3 nucleotides: TGTGCCAGCAGCCAAGGATCAGCGGGGGGTATTCCTTACTCCTACGAGCAGTACTTC.

This clonotype was detected many times. The V gene is TRBV27, the J gene TRBJ2-7, with 12 bases identical to TRBD1. Germline CDR1 is MNHEY and CDR2 is SMNVEV (reference sequence). The CDR3 extends over 16 amino acids. V lost 3 bases, J lost 4 bases, and 7 bases stayed unmatched. CDR3 region: CASSFAGTGGLYEQYF. In nucleotides, the CDR3 is TGTGCCAGCAGTTTCGCAGGGACAGGGGGCTTGTACGAGCAGTACTTC.

The chain carries TRBV12-5 and TRBJ2-7, with D unresolved. Trimming pared 4 bases from V and 2 bases from J, leaving 6 bases between. The CDR3 runs to 12 residues. CDR1 is LGHNT and CDR2 is FRNRAP in the germline V gene. The CDR3 coding sequence is TGTGCTAGTGGTTACGGTCCCTACGAGCAGTACTTC. Translating it yields CASGYGPYEQYF.

The chain is built from TRBV20-1 and TRBJ2-5, with 13 bases fitting TRBD2. The V gene's germline CDR1 is DFQATT and CDR2 SNEGSKA (reference sequence). The CDR3 is made up of 15 amino acids. Trimming cost V 2 bases and J 6 bases; bases outside gene matches: 6. The CDR3 nucleotides read TGCAGTGCTAGAACTAGCGGGGGGGCTCTTAAGACCCAGTACTTC. Translating it yields CSARTSGGALKTQYF.

This clonotype was observed a few times. J is TRBJ1-1 and V is TRBV5-1; D uncertain. The CDR3 is 11 residues long. Germline CDR1 reads SGHRS; CDR2 reads YFSETQ. The ends were cut back, 2 bases at V and 7 bases at J, with 6 bases in the middle. The CDR3 bases are TGCGCCAGCAGCTTAACAGATGAAGCTTTCTTT. This gives the protein CASSLTDEAFF. Full variable domain (remainder filled in from reference TRBV5-1 and TRBJ1-1): KAGVTQTPRYLIKTRGQQVTLSCSPISGHRSVSWYQQTPGQGLQFLFEYFSETQRNKGNFPGRFSGRQFSNSRSEMNVSTLELGDSALYLCASSLTDEAFFGQGTRLTVV.

This clonotype was seen a few times. This chain connects TRBV28 to TRBJ2-3, with 12 positions matching TRBD2. J was trimmed by 0 bases and V by 5 bases; bases with no gene match: 6. CDR3 length: 17 residues. Germline CDR1 is MDHEN and CDR2 is SYDVKM. This chain's CDR3 is CASSTPTSGGSTDTQYF. The CDR3 DNA is TGTGCCAGCAGTACCCCGACTAGCGGGGGAAGCACAGATACGCAGTATTTT.

V is TRBV14 and J is TRBJ1-2; no clear D. This CDR3 region has 13 residues. V lost 1 base to trimming and J lost 5 bases, with 8 bases between them. The V gene's germline CDR1 is SGHDN and CDR2 FVKESK. The CDR3 reads CASSQGTTYGYTF. Here the CDR3 DNA reads TGTGCCAGCAGCCAAGGGACGACTTATGGCTACACCTTC.